This note documents a single T cell receptor (beta chain) sequence. The antigen is undetermined. The V gene's germline CDR1 is SEHNR and CDR2 FQNEAQ (reference sequence). Trimming shortened V by 0 bases and J by 7 bases, and 19 bases separated the two germline ends. The CDR3 consists of 17 residues. This record comes from a study of T cell repertoires in cytomegalovirus infection. MiXCR was run by TCRdb on the reads, yielding one entry per CDR3 protein. This sample has more than 300,000 distinct CDR3 sequences, with roughly 34% found just once. This chain uses TRBV7-9 with TRBJ2-1; D may match TRBD1 or TRBD2 (5 bases each). Sequencing was performed on cultured PBMCs, taken from culture after CMV antigen stimulation. This clonotype was obtained from a human donor in good health (CMV status not recorded). Some clones in this sample may be carry-over from other donors' samples. The CDR3 is CASSLAGRGPRGNEQFF. As DNA, the CDR3 is TGTGCCAGCAGCTTAGCTGGTCGCGGCCCGAGGGGAAATGAGCAGTTCTTC. Full variable domain (rest looked up from reference TRBV7-9 and TRBJ2-1): DTGVSQNPRHKITKRGQNVTFRCDPISEHNRLYWYRQTLGQGPEFLTYFQNEAQLEKSRLLSDRFSAERPKGSFSTLEIQRTEQGDSAMYLCASSLAGRGPRGNEQFFGPGTRLTVL.